This TCR beta chain was recovered during a study of T cell repertoires in cytomegalovirus infection. V dropped 2 bases and J dropped 3 bases, with 14 bases sitting between them. Germline V gene sequence: CDR1 LGHNA, CDR2 YSLEER. The CDR3 spans 15 residues. Overall study findings and caveats: Accumulated public TCR beta family frequency recognized individuals carrying CMV together with the relevant HLA.

Worth noting for this clonotype: Its antigen is currently unknown.

TCRdb reprocessed the reads with MiXCR, giving one entry per CDR3 protein. The data contain some 390,000 distinct CDR3 sequences, over 15% of them singletons. V gene TRBV4-3 combines with J gene TRBJ2-7; weak D call: TRBD1 (6 bases). Sequenced sample: PBMCs. The clonotype originates from a human donor in good health (CMV status not recorded). Some clones in this sample may be carry-over from other donors' samples. CDR3: CASSQTQGSGYEQYF. Here the CDR3 DNA reads TGCGCCAGCAGCCAAACACAGGGTTCGGGCTACGAGCAGTACTTC.